What follows are 14 T cell receptor beta chains derived from one specimen sequenced in a study of CD8+CD57+ T cells in acquired aplastic anemia. Genomic DNA provided the template from which TCR beta VDJ and CDR3 profiles were obtained. TCRdb re-called the reads with MiXCR, one entry per CDR3 protein. This repertoire shows fewer than 200,000 distinct CDR3 sequences, nearly 50% found once; its top ten account for 13%. Only patients with CD8+CD57+ cell expansion on flow cytometry were chosen for sequencing. The sequencing sample was made of sorted CD4+, CD8+, or CD8+CD57+ T cells (not recorded which) from PBMCs. The receptor set was obtained from a human donor with aplastic anemia.

The chain employs TRBV10-1 and TRBJ2-7, with D possibly matching TRBD1 (7 bases). V was shortened by 10 bases and J by 6 bases, with 16 bases between the two germline ends. From germline, CDR1 is WNHNN and CDR2 SYGVQD (reference sequence). This CDR3 comprises 12 residues. The CDR3 DNA sequence: TGCGCCACCGGACCAGGGGGGCCCGAGCAGTACTTC. Residues: CATGPGGPEQYF.

Comments on this clonotype: A clone one base away is much larger, so this may be a read error. V usage is TRBV6-1 and J usage is TRBJ1-3, with D hard to call. Germline V lookup: CDR1 MNHNS, CDR2 SASEGT. The CDR3 spans 12 residues. The V end was cut by 8 bases, the J end by 3 bases, with 8 bases between. In DNA form, the CDR3 reads TGTGCCAGCGCGTCACGTGGAAACACCATATATTTT. It specifies CASASRGNTIYF.

This clonotype was counted many times. The chain joins TRBV5-1 to TRBJ1-2; maybe TRBD1 (5 bases). CDR3 length equals 14 residues. From germline, CDR1 is SGHRS and CDR2 YFSETQ. Trimming removed 4 bases from V and 7 bases from J, with 17 bases in between. Here the CDR3 DNA reads TGCGCCAGCAGCCCGTCAGTGGGGGTTGGTGGCTACACCTTC. Residues: CASSPSVGVGGYTF.

The chain is built from TRBV24-1 and TRBJ2-5; D remains unclear. Trimming took 5 bases from V and 5 from J, leaving 17 bases between them. There are 15 residues in the CDR3. Germline V gene data show CDR1 as KGHDR and CDR2 as SFDVKD. The CDR3 reads CATSAGPSNRETQYF. The DNA of the CDR3 is TGTGCCACCAGTGCGGGCCCTTCTAATCGGGAGACCCAGTACTTC.

This clonotype was found many times. V gene TRBV19 combines with J gene TRBJ1-1, with TRBD1 identical over 7 bases. With V trimmed by 3 bases and J by 6 bases, 13 bases remained unmatched. The CDR3 spans 16 residues. Germline V CDR1 and CDR2: LNHDA, SQIVND (reference sequence). CDR3 sequence: CASSIRDSNIGAEAFF. DNA for the CDR3: TGTGCCAGTAGTATCCGGGACAGCAATATCGGGGCTGAAGCTTTCTTT.

The CDR3 DNA sequence: TGCGCCAGTCAAAGGGGGAGCTCCTACGAGCAGTACTTC. Translating it yields CASQRGSSYEQYF. The chain is built from TRBV5-1 and TRBJ2-7, with D perhaps TRBD1 (6 bases). This CDR3 contains 13 residues. Trimming shortened V by 8 bases and J by 0 bases, and 12 bases separated the two germline ends. Per germline, CDR1 SGHRS and CDR2 YFSETQ.

This clonotype was observed at least ten times. This chain uses TRBV7-2 with TRBJ2-7; 7 positions agree with TRBD2. The CDR3 covers 15 residues. With V trimmed by 1 base and J by 1 base, 4 bases remained unmatched. Per the germline V gene, CDR1 is SGHTA and CDR2 is FQGNSA. The CDR3 sequence: CASSLVYSGSYEQYF. The CDR3, as DNA: TGTGCCAGCAGCTTAGTCTATAGCGGGTCCTACGAGCAGTACTTC.

This clonotype was detected many times. The rearrangement uses TRBV10-3 and TRBJ1-1; no reliable D call. V was shortened by 2 bases and J by 1 base, with 5 bases between the two germline ends. This CDR3 spans 13 amino acids. Germline V lookup: CDR1 ENHRY, CDR2 SYGVKD. The CDR3 loop is CAISEPQNTEAFF. The DNA of the CDR3 is TGTGCCATCAGTGAGCCCCAGAACACTGAAGCTTTCTTT.

This clonotype was picked up one time. This sequence may be a read error, since a much larger clone differs from it by one base. The V and J genes are TRBV7-3 and TRBJ2-1, with 8 bases aligning to TRBD2. This CDR3 comprises 15 residues. Germline lookup yields CDR1 SGHTA and CDR2 FQGTGA. CDR3 region: CASSLDGGAAYEQSF. The CDR3 DNA reads as TGTGCCAGCAGCTTGGACGGGGGGGCCGCCTATGAGCAGTCCTTC.

The chain links TRBV2 to TRBJ2-3; possible D gene TRBD1, 7 bases. CDR3 length equals 14 residues. Looked up from germline, CDR1 is SNHLY and CDR2 is FYNNEI. V lost 11 bases, J lost 1 base, and 16 bases lay in between. CDR3 loop: CAGAGTVRTDTQYF. The CDR3, as DNA: TGTGCCGGGGCGGGGACAGTGCGCACAGATACGCAGTATTTT.

As to this clonotype: A much larger clonotype is one base distant, so this may be a read error. This chain links TRBV6-2 or TRBV6-3 with TRBJ1-6; no clear D gene. This CDR3 has 11 residues. The V end was cut by 2 bases, the J end by 10 bases, with 3 bases between. Germline V gene sequence: CDR1 MNHEY, CDR2 SVGEGT. The CDR3 nucleotides are TGTGCCAGCAGTTACAAGTCACCCCTCCACTTT. It encodes CASSYKSPLHF.

This clonotype was found once. V gene TRBV24-1 combines with J gene TRBJ2-7; the match to TRBD1 covers 10 bases. The ends lost 5 bases at V and 3 bases at J; junction bases unmatched: 6. Germline V CDR1 and CDR2: KGHDR, SFDVKD. This CDR3 comprises 15 residues. Here the CDR3 DNA reads TGTGCCACCAGTGCTAGACAGGGGGCGCGCTACGAGCAGTACTTC. Translating it yields CATSARQGARYEQYF.

This clonotype appeared a single time. This rearrangement joins TRBV10-3 to TRBJ1-1, with D unclear. The V end was cut by 11 bases, the J end by 6 bases, with 28 bases between. The CDR3 covers 16 residues. Per the germline V gene, CDR1 is ENHRY and CDR2 is SYGVKD. The CDR3 here is CALSWAPGKPVAEAFF. CDR3 bases: TGTGCCCTTTCTTGGGCCCCGGGAAAACCGGTCGCTGAAGCTTTCTTT.

The chain joins TRBV28 to TRBJ1-4, with 8 nucleotides matching TRBD1. Germline values: CDR1 MDHEN, CDR2 SYDVKM. V was clipped by 5 bases and J by 5 bases; unmatched bases: 7. CDR3 length: 15 residues. The CDR3 loop reads CASSLRGRKNEKLFF. In nucleotides, the CDR3 is TGTGCCAGCAGTCTCAGGGGGCGAAAGAATGAAAAACTGTTTTTT.